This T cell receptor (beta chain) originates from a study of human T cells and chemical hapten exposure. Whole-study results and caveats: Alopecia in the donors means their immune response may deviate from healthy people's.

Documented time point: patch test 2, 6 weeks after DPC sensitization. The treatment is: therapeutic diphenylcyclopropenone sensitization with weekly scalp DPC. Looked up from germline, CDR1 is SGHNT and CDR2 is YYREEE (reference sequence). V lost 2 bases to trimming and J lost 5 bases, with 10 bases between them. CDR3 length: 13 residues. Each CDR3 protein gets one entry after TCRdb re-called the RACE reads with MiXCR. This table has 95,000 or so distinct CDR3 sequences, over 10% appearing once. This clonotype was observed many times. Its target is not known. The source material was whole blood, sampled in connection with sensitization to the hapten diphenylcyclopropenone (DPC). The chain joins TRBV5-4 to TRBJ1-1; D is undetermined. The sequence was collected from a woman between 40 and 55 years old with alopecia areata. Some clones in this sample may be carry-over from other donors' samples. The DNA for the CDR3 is TGTGCCAGCAGCTTACGGGCGGAAACTGAAGCTTTCTTT. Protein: CASSLRAETEAFF.